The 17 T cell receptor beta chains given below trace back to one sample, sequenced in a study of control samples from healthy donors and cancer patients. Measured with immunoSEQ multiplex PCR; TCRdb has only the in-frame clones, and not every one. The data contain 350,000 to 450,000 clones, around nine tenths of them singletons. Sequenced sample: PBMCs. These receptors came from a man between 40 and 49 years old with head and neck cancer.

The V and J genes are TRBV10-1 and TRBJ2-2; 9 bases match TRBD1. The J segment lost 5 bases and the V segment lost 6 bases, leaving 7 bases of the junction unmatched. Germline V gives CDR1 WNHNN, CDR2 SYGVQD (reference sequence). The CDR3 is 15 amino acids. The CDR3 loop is CASRKDRGYTGELFF. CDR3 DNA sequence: TGCGCCAGCAGGAAGGACAGGGGATATACCGGGGAGCTGTTTTTT.

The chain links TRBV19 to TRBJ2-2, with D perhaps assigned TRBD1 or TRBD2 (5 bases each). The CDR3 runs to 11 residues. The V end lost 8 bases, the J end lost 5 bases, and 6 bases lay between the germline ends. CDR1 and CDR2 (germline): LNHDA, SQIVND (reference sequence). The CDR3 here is CASWGTGELFF. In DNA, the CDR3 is TGTGCCAGTTGGGGGACCGGGGAGCTGTTTTTT.

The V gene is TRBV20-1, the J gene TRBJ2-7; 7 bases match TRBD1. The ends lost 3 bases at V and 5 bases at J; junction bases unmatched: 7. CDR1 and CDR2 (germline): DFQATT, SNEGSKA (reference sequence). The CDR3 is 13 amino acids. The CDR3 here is CSASLRGLDEQYF. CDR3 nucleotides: TGCAGTGCTAGTTTGAGGGGGCTGGACGAGCAGTACTTC.

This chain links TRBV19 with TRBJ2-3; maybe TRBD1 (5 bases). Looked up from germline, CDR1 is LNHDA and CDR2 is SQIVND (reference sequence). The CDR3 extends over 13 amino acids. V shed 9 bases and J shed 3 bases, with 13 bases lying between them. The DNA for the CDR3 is TGTGCCAGCGGCCCGGCAGGGACAGATACGCAGTATTTT. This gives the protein CASGPAGTDTQYF.

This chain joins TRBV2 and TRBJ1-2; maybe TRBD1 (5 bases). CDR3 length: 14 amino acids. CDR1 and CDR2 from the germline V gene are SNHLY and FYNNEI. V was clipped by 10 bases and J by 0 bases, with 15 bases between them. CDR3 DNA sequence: TGTGCCAACAGGAAGGACTCCTCTAACTATGGCTACACCTTC. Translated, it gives CANRKDSSNYGYTF.

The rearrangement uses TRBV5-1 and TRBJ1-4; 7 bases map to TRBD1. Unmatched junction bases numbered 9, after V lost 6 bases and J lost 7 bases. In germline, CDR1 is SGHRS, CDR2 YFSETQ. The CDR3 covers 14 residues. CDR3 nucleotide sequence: TGCGCCAGCACCTCCCAAGGGACAGCTGAAAAACTGTTTTTT. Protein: CASTSQGTAEKLFF. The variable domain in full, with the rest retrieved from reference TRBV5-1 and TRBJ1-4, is KAGVTQTPRYLIKTRGQQVTLSCSPISGHRSVSWYQQTPGQGLQFLFEYFSETQRNKGNFPGRFSGRQFSNSRSEMNVSTLELGDSALYLCASTSQGTAEKLFFGSGTQLSVL.

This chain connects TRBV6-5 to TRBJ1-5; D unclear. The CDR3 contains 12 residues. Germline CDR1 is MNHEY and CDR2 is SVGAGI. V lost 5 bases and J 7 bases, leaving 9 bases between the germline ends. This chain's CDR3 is CASSTLGQPQHF. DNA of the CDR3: TGTGCCAGCAGTACCTTAGGACAGCCCCAGCATTTT.

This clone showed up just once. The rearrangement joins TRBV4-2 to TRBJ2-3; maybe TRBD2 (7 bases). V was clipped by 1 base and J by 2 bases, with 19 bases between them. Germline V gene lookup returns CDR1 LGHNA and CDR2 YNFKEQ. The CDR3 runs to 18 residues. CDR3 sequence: CASSQGYNRGAVTDTQYF. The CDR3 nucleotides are TGTGCCAGCAGCCAAGGCTATAACCGGGGGGCGGTCACAGATACGCAGTATTTT.

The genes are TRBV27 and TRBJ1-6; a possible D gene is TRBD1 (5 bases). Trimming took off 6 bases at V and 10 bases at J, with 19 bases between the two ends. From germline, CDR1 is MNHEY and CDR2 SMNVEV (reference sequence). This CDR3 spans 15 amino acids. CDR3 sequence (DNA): TGTGCCAGCAGCTTCGCTACAACGGGGCACTCACCCCTCCACTTT. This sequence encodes CASSFATTGHSPLHF.

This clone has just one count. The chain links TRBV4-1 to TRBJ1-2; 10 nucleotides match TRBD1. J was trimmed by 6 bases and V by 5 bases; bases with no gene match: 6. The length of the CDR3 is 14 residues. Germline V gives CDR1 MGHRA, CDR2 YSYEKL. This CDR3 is CASSATGTGDGYTF. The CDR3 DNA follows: TGCGCCAGCAGCGCTACCGGGACAGGGGATGGCTACACCTTC.

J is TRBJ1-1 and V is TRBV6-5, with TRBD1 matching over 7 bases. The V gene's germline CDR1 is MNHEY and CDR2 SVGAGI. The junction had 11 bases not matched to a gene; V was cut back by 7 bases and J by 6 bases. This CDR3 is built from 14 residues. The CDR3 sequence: CASTHQGGFPEAFF. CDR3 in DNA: TGTGCCAGCACCCACCAGGGGGGCTTCCCTGAAGCTTTCTTT.

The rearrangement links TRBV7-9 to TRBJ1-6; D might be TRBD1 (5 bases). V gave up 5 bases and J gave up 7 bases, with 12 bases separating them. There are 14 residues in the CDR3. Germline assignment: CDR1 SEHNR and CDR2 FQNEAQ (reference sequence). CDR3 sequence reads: CASSPPGPNSPLHF. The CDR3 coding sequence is TGTGCCAGCAGCCCTCCGGGACCCAATTCACCCCTCCACTTT.

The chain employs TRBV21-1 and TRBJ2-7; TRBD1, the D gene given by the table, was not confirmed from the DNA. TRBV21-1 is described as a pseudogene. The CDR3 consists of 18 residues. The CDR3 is CASSKAAPGTGDSYEQYF. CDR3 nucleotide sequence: TGTGCCAGCAGCAAAGCGGCTCCCGGGACAGGAGACTCCTACGAGCAGTACTTC.

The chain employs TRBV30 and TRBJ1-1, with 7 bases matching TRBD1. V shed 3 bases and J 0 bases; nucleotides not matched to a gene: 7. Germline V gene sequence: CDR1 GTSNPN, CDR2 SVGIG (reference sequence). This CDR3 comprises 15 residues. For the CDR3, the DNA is TGTGCCTGGAGCAACCTCGGACAGGTGAACACTGAAGCTTTCTTT. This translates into CAWSNLGQVNTEAFF.

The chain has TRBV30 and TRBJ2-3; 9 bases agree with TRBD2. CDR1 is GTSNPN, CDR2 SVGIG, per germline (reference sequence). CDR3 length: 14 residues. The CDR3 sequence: CVGRGGRRTDTQYF. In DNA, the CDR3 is TGTGTAGGGCGGGGGGGCCGAAGAACAGATACGCAGTATTTT.

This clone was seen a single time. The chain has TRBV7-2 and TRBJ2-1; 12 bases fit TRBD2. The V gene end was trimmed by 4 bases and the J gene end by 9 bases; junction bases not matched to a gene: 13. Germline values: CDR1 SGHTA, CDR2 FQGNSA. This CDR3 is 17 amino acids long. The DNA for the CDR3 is TGTGCCAGCAGCTCACCCTCTCTAGCGGGGGGGCACGGTGAGCAGTTCTTC. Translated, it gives CASSSPSLAGGHGEQFF.

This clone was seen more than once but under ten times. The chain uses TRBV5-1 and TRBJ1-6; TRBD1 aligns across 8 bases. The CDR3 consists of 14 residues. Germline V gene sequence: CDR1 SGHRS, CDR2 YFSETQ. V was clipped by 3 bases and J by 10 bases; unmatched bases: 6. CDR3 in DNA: TGCGCCAGCAGCTCCGACAGGGGTGGATCACCCCTCCACTTT. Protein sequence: CASSSDRGGSPLHF.